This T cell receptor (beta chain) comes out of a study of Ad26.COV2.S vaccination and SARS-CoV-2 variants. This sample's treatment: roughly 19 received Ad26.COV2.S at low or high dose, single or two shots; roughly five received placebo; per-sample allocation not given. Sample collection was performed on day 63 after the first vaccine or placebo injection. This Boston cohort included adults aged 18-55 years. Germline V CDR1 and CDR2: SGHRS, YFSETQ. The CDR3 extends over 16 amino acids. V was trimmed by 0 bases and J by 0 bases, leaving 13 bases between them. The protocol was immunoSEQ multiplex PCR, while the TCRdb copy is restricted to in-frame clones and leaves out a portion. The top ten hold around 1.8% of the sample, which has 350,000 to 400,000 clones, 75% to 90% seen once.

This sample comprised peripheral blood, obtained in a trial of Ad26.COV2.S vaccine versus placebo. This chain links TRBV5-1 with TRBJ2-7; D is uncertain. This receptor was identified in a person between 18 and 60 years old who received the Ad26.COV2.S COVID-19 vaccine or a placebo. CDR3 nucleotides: TGCGCCAGCAGCTTGGCCGGTGGACCCTACTCCTACGAGCAGTACTTC. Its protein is CASSLAGGPYSYEQYF.